This T cell receptor beta chain was sequenced during a study of blood T cell repertoires in COVID-19. Overall study context: PBMCs, B-cell-depleted T cells, or T cells provided the cDNA or gDNA that made up the material.

TCRdb keeps only in-frame clones here, not all; method: immunoSEQ multiplex PCR. This sample has some 54,000 clones, with 80% to 85% found just once. This CDR3 spans 15 amino acids. Looked up from germline, CDR1 is SQVTM and CDR2 is ANQGSEA. The V segment lost 4 bases and the J segment 0 bases; nucleotides outside the gene matches: 5. The clonotype comes from a woman aged 55-69 years with acute or convalescent COVID-19. The chain has TRBV29-1 and TRBJ2-1; 8 bases are a match to TRBD2. Sequencing was carried out using peripheral blood. The chain's CDR3 is CSVVGGRSSYNEQFF. In nucleotides, the CDR3 is TGCAGCGTTGTCGGCGGGAGGAGCTCCTACAATGAGCAGTTCTTC.